This T cell receptor beta chain derives from a study of blood T cells in healthy people across ages. J was trimmed by 3 bases and V by 5 bases; bases with no gene match: 10. The germline CDR1 and CDR2 sequences are SEHNR and FQNEAQ (reference sequence). The CDR3 is made up of 15 amino acids. Next came a second PCR, run for about 6 to 11 cycles, which used a sample-barcoded 5' primer along with a J-beta primer mix. TCRdb re-called the 5' RACE reads through MiXCR, storing one row per CDR3 protein. The data hold 650,000 to 800,000 distinct CDR3 sequences, with approximately 44% observed a single time. This clonotype appeared many times.

The sample was blood. This TCR was recovered from a man aged 55-75 years in good health. This chain connects TRBV7-9 to TRBJ2-7; 7 nucleotides line up with TRBD1. The chain's CDR3 is CASSTSGTAFYEQYF. CDR3 sequence (DNA): TGTGCCAGCAGCACATCCGGGACAGCATTCTACGAGCAGTACTTC.